The clone carrying this T cell receptor (beta chain) was detected a few times. What it recognizes is unknown. The sample belongs to a study of T cell repertoires in cytomegalovirus infection. In the study overall: Alongside well-studied HLA-B-restricted CMV epitopes, recently identified HLA-C-restricted CMV epitopes were also used. Public TCR beta signatures provided an indication of both CMV infection and a matching HLA type.

Via MiXCR, TCRdb re-called the reads, giving one row per CDR3 protein. The table records about 830,000 distinct CDR3 sequences, roughly 33% of them present only once. Per the germline V gene, CDR1 is MDHEN and CDR2 is SYDVKM. There are 13 residues in the CDR3. Deletions cut 5 bases from V and 3 bases from J, with 11 bases between. Findings and caveats of the study: Carriers of CMV plus the relevant HLA were identified by cumulative public TCR beta family frequency. CMV-specific TCR beta clonotypes restricted by HLA-C were the ones dominating the ex vivo response.

This receptor was identified in a human donor in good health (CMV status not recorded). Some clones in this sample may be carry-over from other donors' samples. The V gene is TRBV28, the J gene TRBJ2-7; D unresolved. Sequenced here: cultured CD8+ T cells from PBMCs, sampled from culture after CMV antigen stimulation. The CDR3 region has the DNA TGTGCCAGCAGTCCCCCAGGAGTCTACGAGCAGTACGTC. This gives the protein CASSPPGVYEQYV.